This T cell receptor (beta chain) was profiled in a study of T cell responses to AZD1222 COVID-19 vaccine. Study as a whole: Pooling of second doses given at about 4 or about 12 weeks was done.

Repertoires were generated with immunoSEQ multiplex PCR, while TCRdb's copy carries only in-frame clones and drops some. The sample includes roughly 150,000 clones, around 88% seen only once; the top ten take under 2.5%. Study findings and constraints: The donor cohort was predominantly white British with a female majority, and clonal diversity may have been underestimated. CD4 TCRs associated with vaccination spanned spike, dominating at 160-218 and 743-854.

As for this clone: Its antigen is unidentified.

The TCR comes from an adult in good health. The starting material was peripheral blood, obtained on day 0 of AZD1222 vaccination.

The CDR3 DNA reads TGTGCCAGCAGTGAACCTGAGGGATCGGACACTGAAGCTTTCTTT. It yields the protein CASSEPEGSDTEAFF. The gene calls are TRBV25-1 and TRBJ1-1; D is ambiguous. Germline CDR1 reads MGHDK; CDR2 reads SYGVNS. The CDR3 contains 15 residues. V lost 2 bases and J 3 bases, leaving 13 bases between the germline ends.